The present TCR beta chain was sequenced within a study of shared clonotypes between healthy human individuals. Study-wide findings and caveats: Limitation of the genetic and exposure-history diversity represented came from the few donors. In several donors, about 5% of naive CD4 clonotypes appeared in common.

Concerning this clone itself: The target antigen is unknown. In the same sample, other DNA sequences code for this CDR3.

The naive CD8 population came from CD45RO-negative cells selected for CCR7, without terminally differentiated effector memory CD45RA+ cells. The donor population consisted of healthy HIV-negative adults with no recent acute infections or vaccinations. TCRdb's table, derived via immunoSEQ multiplex PCR, lists solely in-frame clones and lacks some. This repertoire shows 1.5 million to 2.5 million clones, approximately 94% found once; its top ten account for more than 0.95%. Germline values: CDR1 ENHRY, CDR2 SYGVKD. V lost 6 bases to trimming and J lost 0 bases; unmatched junction nucleotides: 3. The CDR3 covers 15 residues.

V and J are TRBV10-3 and TRBJ2-2, with 8 positions matching TRBD1. This receptor was taken from a man younger than 30 in good health. Sequenced: naive CD8+ T cells sorted from blood. The CDR3 protein is CAISADRANTGELFF. The CDR3 region has the DNA TGTGCCATCAGCGCGGACAGGGCGAACACCGGGGAGCTGTTTTTT.